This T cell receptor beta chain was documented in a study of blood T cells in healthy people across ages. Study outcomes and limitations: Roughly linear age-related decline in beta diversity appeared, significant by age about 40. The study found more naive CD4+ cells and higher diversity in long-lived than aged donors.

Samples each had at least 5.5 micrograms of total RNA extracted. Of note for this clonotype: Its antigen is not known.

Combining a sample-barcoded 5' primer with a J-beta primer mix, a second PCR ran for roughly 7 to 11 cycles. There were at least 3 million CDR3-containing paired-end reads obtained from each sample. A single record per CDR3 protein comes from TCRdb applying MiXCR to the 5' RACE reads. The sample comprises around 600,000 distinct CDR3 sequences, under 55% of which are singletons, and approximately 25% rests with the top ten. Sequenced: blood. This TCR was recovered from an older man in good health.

In DNA form, the CDR3 reads TGTGCCAGCACGTCTCAAGCGGGAGGGCGTGAGACCCAGTACTTC. Its translation is CASTSQAGGRETQYF. V gene TRBV7-2 combines with J gene TRBJ2-5, with 10 nucleotides matching TRBD2. This CDR3 region has 15 residues. Germline V gene lookup returns CDR1 SGHTA and CDR2 FQGNSA. Unmatched junction bases numbered 10, after V lost 7 bases and J lost 5 bases.